One sample yielded the 29 T cell receptor beta chains listed below, sequenced in a study of CD8+CD57+ T cells in acquired aplastic anemia. CDR3 and TCR beta VDJ profiling relied on genomic DNA as the template. TCRdb itself ran the reads through MiXCR, one entry per CDR3 protein. This table has roughly 190,000 distinct CDR3 sequences, 50% to 55% appearing once. The sample comprised sorted CD4+, CD8+, or CD8+CD57+ T cells (not recorded which) from PBMCs. The receptors were sampled from a human donor in good health, serving as a control.

This clonotype occurred many times. The rearrangement uses TRBV4-3 and TRBJ1-6, with 9 bases matching TRBD1. Unmatched junction bases numbered 5, after V lost 2 bases and J lost 0 bases. The length of the CDR3 is 18 residues. From germline, CDR1 is LGHNA and CDR2 YSLEER. The CDR3 bases are TGCGCCAGCAGCCAAACAGACAGGGGGAGCTCCTATAATTCACCCCTCCACTTT. Its protein is CASSQTDRGSSYNSPLHF.

This sequence joins TRBV15 and TRBJ2-5, with D unresolved. The CDR3 runs to 12 residues. V dropped 5 bases and J dropped 2 bases, with 6 bases sitting between them. Germline V gene lookup returns CDR1 LNHNV and CDR2 YYDKDF (reference sequence). CDR3: CATSAEQETQYF. The DNA for the CDR3 is TGTGCCACCAGCGCGGAGCAAGAGACCCAGTACTTC. The variable domain in full, with the rest retrieved from reference TRBV15 and TRBJ2-5, is DAMVIQNPRYQVTQFGKPVTLSCSQTLNHNVMYWYQQKSSQAPKLLFHYYDKDFNNEADTPDNFQSRRPNTSFCFLDIRSPGLGDTAMYLCATSAEQETQYFGPGTRLLVL.

The chain links TRBV29-1 to TRBJ2-3, with a tentative D call TRBD1 (6 bases). Per germline, CDR1 SQVTM and CDR2 ANQGSEA. With 8 bases removed from V and 5 bases from J, the gap between germline ends came to 17 bases. The length of the CDR3 is 13 residues. The chain's CDR3 is CSSPFGGGDTQYF. CDR3 in DNA: TGCAGCTCCCCCTTTGGGGGCGGAGATACGCAGTATTTT.

In DNA form, the CDR3 reads TGTGCCAGCAAACCGAACACAGGGTCGGTTCAGCCCCAGCATTTT. Translation gives CASKPNTGSVQPQHF. V gene TRBV2 combines with J gene TRBJ1-5; possibly TRBD1 for D (6 bases). The CDR3 runs to 15 residues. V lost 7 bases to trimming and J lost 6 bases, with 19 bases between them. Germline values: CDR1 SNHLY, CDR2 FYNNEI.

This clonotype is a singleton in its sample. The chain employs TRBV20-1 and TRBJ1-1; a possible D gene is TRBD1 (6 bases). V lost 1 base and J lost 8, with 17 bases in between. CDR3 length: 14 residues. Germline V gene data show CDR1 as DFQATT and CDR2 as SNEGSKA (reference sequence). As DNA, the CDR3 is TGCAGTGCTAGAGGGGGCTCGGGGGCCACGGAAGCTTTCTTT. Amino acid sequence: CSARGGSGATEAFF.

The chain has TRBV11-3 and TRBJ2-2; the D gene is possibly TRBD1 (6 bases). Germline CDR1 SGHNT, CDR2 YENEEA. This CDR3 contains 17 residues. The ends were cut back, 4 bases at V and 5 bases at J, with 20 bases in the middle. The CDR3, as DNA: TGTGCCAGCAGCTCCAGATTAGGGGACACGGTTACCGGGGAGCTGTTTTTT. Translated: CASSSRLGDTVTGELFF.

The chain joins TRBV24-1 to TRBJ1-5; the D gene is possibly TRBD1 (6 bases). Trimming left V 7 bases short and J 5 bases short, with 14 bases between. CDR1 is KGHDR and CDR2 is SFDVKD in the germline V gene. There are 14 residues in the CDR3. For the CDR3, the DNA is TGTGCCACCAGCCTAGGGGGGGGCGATCAGCCCCAGCATTTT. Translated: CATSLGGGDQPQHF.

This clonotype was detected ten times or more. The CDR3 DNA reads TGTGCCAGCAGTAAATTGGGACAGCAATCATATAGTGAAGCTTTCTTT. Translating gives CASSKLGQQSYSEAFF. J is TRBJ1-1 and V is TRBV28, with 7 bases identical to TRBD1. The CDR3 is made up of 16 amino acids. The germline V gene encodes CDR1 MDHEN and CDR2 SYDVKM. V gave up 5 bases and J gave up 7 bases; unmatched junction bases: 16.

The chain combines TRBV10-3 with TRBJ2-6; 7 bases match TRBD1. The CDR3 has 14 residues. Looked up from germline, CDR1 is ENHRY and CDR2 is SYGVKD. V was clipped by 11 bases and J by 4 bases; unmatched bases: 8. The CDR3 sequence is CAVGQADGANVLTF. The CDR3 DNA follows: TGTGCCGTCGGACAGGCCGACGGGGCCAACGTCCTGACTTTC.

The chain recombines TRBV19 with TRBJ2-1; no reliable D call. The germline CDR1 and CDR2 sequences are LNHDA and SQIVND (reference sequence). V was pared by 5 bases and J by 4 bases, with 6 bases between. The CDR3 totals 12 residues. The CDR3 loop reads CASSFGYNEQFF. The CDR3 DNA follows: TGTGCCAGTAGTTTCGGGTACAATGAGCAGTTCTTC.

In this sample, this clonotype turned up many times. This chain links TRBV19 with TRBJ1-6, with 11 bases lining up with TRBD1. The germline V gene encodes CDR1 LNHDA and CDR2 SQIVND (reference sequence). Trimming cost V 8 bases and J 10 bases; bases outside gene matches: 4. There are 13 residues in the CDR3. CDR3 residues: CASRDRGNSPLHF. DNA of the CDR3: TGTGCCAGTCGGGACAGGGGGAACTCACCCCTCCACTTT. Full variable domain (rest looked up from reference TRBV19 and TRBJ1-6): DGGITQSPKYLFRKEGQNVTLSCEQNLNHDAMYWYRQDPGQGLRLIYYSQIVNDFQKGDIAEGYSVSREKKESFPLTVTSAQKNPTAFYLCASRDRGNSPLHFGNGTRLTVT.

This chain uses TRBV25-1 with TRBJ1-2; 10 positions agree with TRBD1. This CDR3 is 16 amino acids long. The germline V gene encodes CDR1 MGHDK and CDR2 SYGVNS. Trimming removed 5 bases from V and 2 bases from J; junction bases left unmatched: 8. CDR3 DNA: TGTGCCAGCAGTTACTCGAGGACAGGGGGAAACTATGGCTACACCTTC. This encodes CASSYSRTGGNYGYTF.

The genes are TRBV2 and TRBJ2-7; 10 bases are a match to TRBD1. The CDR3 has 18 residues. The ends lost 0 bases at V and 0 bases at J; junction bases unmatched: 8. Germline V CDR1 and CDR2: SNHLY, FYNNEI. The CDR3, as DNA: TGTGCCAGCAGTGAAGCCCTCCCGGGGACAGGGGTCTCCTACGAGCAGTACTTC. It specifies CASSEALPGTGVSYEQYF.

In its sample, this clonotype was seen many times. V is TRBV7-9 and J is TRBJ2-7; TRBD1 agrees at 9 bases. The ends lost 5 bases at V and 4 bases at J; junction bases unmatched: 9. The germline V gene has CDR1 SEHNR and CDR2 FQNEAQ (reference sequence). CDR3 length equals 15 residues. Here the CDR3 DNA reads TGTGCCAGCAGCCCACCGGGACAGGGATGGTACGAGCAGTACTTC. Amino acids: CASSPPGQGWYEQYF. Filled out from reference TRBV7-9 and TRBJ2-7, the complete variable domain reads DTGVSQNPRHKITKRGQNVTFRCDPISEHNRLYWYRQTLGQGPEFLTYFQNEAQLEKSRLLSDRFSAERPKGSFSTLEIQRTEQGDSAMYLCASSPPGQGWYEQYFGPGTRLTVT.

This clonotype was counted ten times or more. This rearrangement joins TRBV5-1 to TRBJ2-1; 8 nucleotides line up with TRBD2. The CDR3 covers 15 residues. The V and J ends lost 2 bases and 2 bases, in that order; junction bases with no gene match: 3. Germline V gene sequence: CDR1 SGHRS, CDR2 YFSETQ. The CDR3 protein is CASSFGGETYNEQFF. CDR3 DNA: TGCGCCAGCAGCTTCGGGGGGGAAACCTACAATGAGCAGTTCTTC.

By sample fraction, this clonotype is medium-sized. The chain recombines TRBV10-3 with TRBJ2-1; 7 nucleotides align to TRBD1. This CDR3 spans 17 amino acids. With 0 bases clipped from V and 2 bases from J, the junction kept 7 bases outside the gene matches. Germline assignment: CDR1 ENHRY and CDR2 SYGVKD. CDR3 sequence (DNA): TGTGCCATCAGTGAGTCTGGACAGGCCGACACCTACAATGAGCAGTTCTTC. Protein sequence: CAISESGQADTYNEQFF.

The chain uses TRBV5-5 and TRBJ1-2, with TRBD1 identical over 7 bases. V lost 0 bases and J lost 3; bases outside the gene matches: 8. The germline V gene has CDR1 SGHKS and CDR2 YYEKEE (reference sequence). CDR3 length: 16 amino acids. The CDR3 sequence: CASSLEAGGNYYGYTF. CDR3 in DNA: TGTGCCAGCAGCTTGGAGGCAGGGGGAAACTACTATGGCTACACCTTC.

This clonotype was seen repeatedly, ten times or more. CDR3 amino acids: CASSLFSTGNQPQHF. The CDR3 DNA is TGTGCCAGCAGTTTGTTCTCGACAGGCAATCAGCCCCAGCATTTT. The chain has TRBV27 and TRBJ1-5, with a tentative D call TRBD1 (5 bases). The V end lost 3 bases, the J end lost 2 bases, and 11 bases lay between the germline ends. The V gene's germline CDR1 is MNHEY and CDR2 SMNVEV (reference sequence). The CDR3 spans 15 residues.

Remarks on this clonotype: As the CDR3 is not closed by the conserved phenylalanine or tryptophan, this likely results from a read error. The limits of the CDR3 on the DNA are not certain, so only TCRdb's listed CDR3 is given. The rearrangement joins TRBV5-1 to TRBJ2-7. From its first to its last residue, the CDR3 has 9 amino acids. Germline CDR1 SGHRS, CDR2 YFSETQ. The CDR3 sequence: CASSSIGEI.

The J gene is TRBJ1-1, the V gene TRBV29-1, with 9 nucleotides matching TRBD1. The CDR3 is 12 amino acids. The ends lost 7 bases at V and 6 bases at J; junction bases unmatched: 6. Germline CDR1 and CDR2: SQVTM and ANQGSEA. CDR3 sequence reads: CSGGDRAPEAFF. The CDR3 DNA is TGCAGCGGGGGGGACAGGGCTCCTGAAGCTTTCTTT.

The sample holds many counts of this clonotype. The J gene is TRBJ1-1, the V gene TRBV29-1, with D hard to call. The V gene lost 7 bases and the J gene lost 1 base, with 13 bases spanning the gap. The CDR3 runs 13 residues. Germline V lookup: CDR1 SQVTM, CDR2 ANQGSEA. CDR3 bases: TGCAGCGCCGCGGAGCTAACGAACACTGAAGCTTTCTTT. Translated: CSAAELTNTEAFF.

In this sample, this clonotype turned up a few times. V usage is TRBV6-2 or TRBV6-3 and J usage is TRBJ1-5, with D maybe TRBD1 (5 bases). Germline V gene data show CDR1 as MNHEY and CDR2 as SVGEGT. Deletions cut 6 bases from V and 2 bases from J, with 26 bases between. The CDR3 contains 19 residues. The CDR3 DNA follows: TGTGCCAGCAGGACCAGGGAAAAGAGGAACGACGTGGGCAATCAGCCCCAGCATTTT. This translates into CASRTREKRNDVGNQPQHF.

The V call is TRBV24-1, the J call TRBJ1-5; weak D call: TRBD1 (6 bases). The CDR3 covers 15 residues. Germline CDR1 KGHDR, CDR2 SFDVKD. V gave up 4 bases and J gave up 4 bases, with 13 bases separating them. The CDR3 region has the DNA TGTGCCACCAGTGACCCGGGACACCTTAATCAGCCCCAGCATTTT. Amino acid sequence: CATSDPGHLNQPQHF.

As regards this clonotype: This clone may be a read error of a much larger clone one base away. V and J are TRBV7-3 and TRBJ2-3; maybe TRBD2 (7 bases). The CDR3 contains 17 residues. In germline, CDR1 is SGHTA, CDR2 FQGTGA. The CDR3 protein is CASGLFPGEGEVDTQYF. The DNA of the CDR3 is TGTGCCAGCGGCTTATTTCCGGGGGAGGGGGAAGTAGATACGCAGTATTTT.

This clonotype was seen a few times. The rearrangement joins TRBV2 to TRBJ2-3; TRBD2 is a possible D gene (7 bases). V lost 2 bases and J 9 bases, leaving 9 bases between the germline ends. Looked up from germline, CDR1 is SNHLY and CDR2 is FYNNEI. The CDR3 has 12 amino acids. Written as DNA, the CDR3 is TGTGCCAGCAGTGAAAGGGGGGGCACGCAGTATTTT. This translates into CASSERGGTQYF.

In its sample, this clonotype was seen many times. This chain connects TRBV28 to TRBJ2-1, with D unclear. Deletions cut 1 base from V and 8 bases from J, with 6 bases between. This CDR3 region has 12 residues. Germline CDR1 MDHEN, CDR2 SYDVKM. CDR3 bases: TGTGCCAGCAGTTTATCCCGTTATGAGCAGTTCTTC. Encoded protein: CASSLSRYEQFF. Filled out from reference TRBV28 and TRBJ2-1, the complete variable domain reads DVKVTQSSRYLVKRTGEKVFLECVQDMDHENMFWYRQDPGLGLRLIYFSYDVKMKEKGDIPEGYSVSREKKERFSLILESASTNQTSMYLCASSLSRYEQFFGPGTRLTVL.

Many counts were recorded for this clonotype. The J gene is TRBJ1-2, the V gene TRBV27; 7 bases map to TRBD1. V shed 2 bases, J shed 4 bases, and the junction held 7 bases outside the gene matches. The CDR3 consists of 15 residues. Germline CDR1 MNHEY, CDR2 SMNVEV (reference sequence). CDR3 DNA sequence: TGTGCCAGCAGTTTAATTGCAACAGGGGCCTATGGCTACACCTTC. This translates into CASSLIATGAYGYTF.

This clonotype turned up a few times. The chain recombines TRBV29-1 with TRBJ1-6; tentatively, D is TRBD1 (5 bases). Germline V gene lookup returns CDR1 SQVTM and CDR2 ANQGSEA. Trimming removed 4 bases at V and 6 bases at J, with 10 bases between. This CDR3 is 13 amino acids long. As DNA, the CDR3 is TGCAGCGTTGCGTGGGGGGTTAATTCACCCCTCCACTTT. Translating it yields CSVAWGVNSPLHF.

This rearrangement joins TRBV20-1 to TRBJ1-2; D remains ambiguous. With 6 bases removed from V and 4 bases from J, the gap between germline ends came to 18 bases. Germline CDR1 is DFQATT and CDR2 is SNEGSKA (reference sequence). The CDR3 loop spans 14 amino acids. CDR3 DNA: TGCAGTGCGCTGAGCTCGTATGTCCTCTATGGCTACACCTTC. Its protein is CSALSSYVLYGYTF.